This T cell receptor (beta chain) came from a study of T cells in Graves' hyperthyroidism and ophthalmopathy. Findings of the study overall: Peripheral blood also featured most of the thyroid clonotypes expanded above 0.001. Ophthalmopathy was predicted by the model a median of about 6.5 months ahead of onset.

Exclusion followed for patients with uncontrolled infection, other autoimmune disease, pregnancy or lactation. Diagnoses used clinical symptoms, serum thyroxine and TRAb, thyroid ultrasound and orbital computed tomography. Authors of the study amplified TCR beta CDR3 regions from RNA transcripts. TCR CDR3 regions were first amplified by RT-PCR with HTBI primers. TCRdb fed the multiplex PCR reads into MiXCR, producing one record per CDR3 protein. This table has roughly 100,000 distinct CDR3 sequences, around 40% appearing once. This clonotype was recorded many times. Its antigen is unidentified. V lost 8 bases, J lost 6 bases, and 10 bases lay in between. CDR1 and CDR2 from the germline V gene are LNHNV and YYDKDF (reference sequence). The CDR3 has 12 residues.

Sequencing input: peripheral blood or thyroid tissue (not recorded which). The V gene is TRBV15, the J gene TRBJ2-2, with a weak D call TRBD2 (6 bases). This sequence originates from a woman aged 25 to 39 with Graves' hyperthyroidism. Here the CDR3 DNA reads TGTGCCACCCTCGGGAGAGCCGGGGAGCTGTTTTTT. Protein product: CATLGRAGELFF.